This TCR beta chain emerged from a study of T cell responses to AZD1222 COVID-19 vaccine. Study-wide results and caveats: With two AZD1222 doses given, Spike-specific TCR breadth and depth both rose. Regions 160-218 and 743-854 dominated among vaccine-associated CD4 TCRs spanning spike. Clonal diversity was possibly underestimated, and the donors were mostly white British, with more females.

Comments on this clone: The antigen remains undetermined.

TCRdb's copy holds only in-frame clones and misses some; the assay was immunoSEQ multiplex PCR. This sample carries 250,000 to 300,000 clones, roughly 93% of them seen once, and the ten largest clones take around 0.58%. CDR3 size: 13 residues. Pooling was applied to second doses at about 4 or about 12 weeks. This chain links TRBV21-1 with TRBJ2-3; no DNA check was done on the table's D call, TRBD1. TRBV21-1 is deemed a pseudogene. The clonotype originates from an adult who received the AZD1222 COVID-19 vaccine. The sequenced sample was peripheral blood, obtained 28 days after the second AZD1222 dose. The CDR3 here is CASSIGQGDTQYF. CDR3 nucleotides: TGTGCCAGCAGCATCGGACAGGGAGATACGCAGTATTTT.